These 7 T cell receptor beta chains originate from one sample sequenced in a study of blood T cell repertoires in COVID-19. Clones were read by immunoSEQ multiplex PCR, and TCRdb kept only the in-frame ones, dropping some. This table holds fewer than 300,000 clones, under 90% found once. Sequenced input: PBMCs or T cells enriched from blood (not recorded which). Every receptor here comes from a man aged 18 to 30 who had recovered from COVID-19.

The chain joins TRBV5-4 to TRBJ1-2; D is ambiguous. Trimming cost V 4 bases and J 4 bases, with 8 bases left between them. Germline-derived CDR1 and CDR2 are SGHNT and YYREEE (reference sequence). The CDR3 covers 12 residues. CDR3: CASSAYGYGYTF. The CDR3 DNA reads TGTGCCAGCAGCGCCTATGGCTATGGCTACACCTTC.

The chain has TRBV11-2 and TRBJ2-7; 10 bases agree with TRBD2. CDR1 is SGHAT and CDR2 is FQNNGV in the germline V gene. Trimming removed 3 bases from V and 3 bases from J; junction bases left unmatched: 5. The CDR3 runs 15 residues. Here the CDR3 DNA reads TGTGCCAGCAGCTTGGGGAGGACTAGCGGCTACGAGCAGTACTTC. Protein sequence: CASSLGRTSGYEQYF.

The chain is built from TRBV9 and TRBJ1-2; TRBD1 agrees at 8 bases. There are 14 residues in the CDR3. The trim removed 5 bases at V and 2 bases at J, leaving 5 bases unmatched. Germline lookup yields CDR1 SGDLS and CDR2 YYNGEE. CDR3 DNA: TGTGCCAGCAGGCCACAGGGGGGGAACTATGGCTACACCTTC. Protein sequence: CASRPQGGNYGYTF.

The chain carries TRBV5-1 and TRBJ2-1; the D gene is possibly TRBD2 (5 bases). In germline, CDR1 is SGHRS, CDR2 YFSETQ. V dropped 6 bases and J dropped 0 bases, with 13 bases sitting between them. The CDR3 is 15 amino acids. In DNA, the CDR3 is TGCGCCAGCATTAGCGAGGATAGCTCCTACAATGAGCAGTTCTTC. Its translation is CASISEDSSYNEQFF.

The sample holds one count of this clone. The genes are TRBV3-1 (or the pseudogene TRBV3-2) and TRBJ2-5; 11 bases are shared with TRBD2. Germline V CDR1 and CDR2: LGHDT, YNNKEL (reference sequence). Trimming took 2 bases from V and 6 from J; bases not matched to a gene: 5. The CDR3 has 15 residues. CDR3 nucleotides: TGTGCCAGCAGCCAAACCCTAGCGGGGGGCAAGACCCAGTACTTC. As protein: CASSQTLAGGKTQYF.

Note on this clone: The sample contains more than one DNA sequence encoding this CDR3. The V and J genes are TRBV28 and TRBJ1-2; D unresolved. V shed 5 bases and J shed 5 bases, with 9 bases lying between them. Germline assignment: CDR1 MDHEN and CDR2 SYDVKM. The CDR3 is made up of 12 amino acids. DNA for the CDR3: TGTGCCAGCAGTCCCCCCGGGTATGGCTACACCTTC. It specifies CASSPPGYGYTF.

CDR3 DNA: TGTGCCAGTAGTGGGACAGGGGCCGGCAATCAGCCCCAGCATTTT. It is translated as CASSGTGAGNQPQHF. The rearrangement joins TRBV19 to TRBJ1-5; TRBD1 matches at 10 bases. The J segment lost 2 bases and the V segment lost 5 bases, leaving 3 bases of the junction unmatched. The germline V gene has CDR1 LNHDA and CDR2 SQIVND (reference sequence). The CDR3 is 15 amino acids.